This T cell receptor (beta chain) appears in the sequencing data of a study of Graves' ophthalmopathy and Graves' hyperthyroidism. General study points: Discriminating ophthalmopathy from stable hyperthyroidism, a 13-signature model attained a sensitivity of about 88% and a specificity of around 81%. Detection in blood was also observed for most expanded thyroid clonotypes above 0.001 frequency.

This clonotype was seen only once. Its target is not known. In this cohort, patients with other autoimmune diseases, uncontrolled infections, pregnancy or lactation were excluded. RNA transcripts provided the template for amplifying TCR beta CDR3 regions. First-round RT-PCR employed HTBI primers, with a second-round multiplex PCR after it. MiXCR was run by TCRdb on the multiplex PCR reads, yielding one entry per CDR3 protein. The sample lists about 210,000 distinct CDR3 sequences; roughly 27% were seen once. The V gene end was trimmed by 5 bases and the J gene end by 5 bases; junction bases not matched to a gene: 7. The CDR3 is 14 amino acids. CDR1 and CDR2 (germline): SEHNR, FQNEAQ (reference sequence).

Sequenced input: peripheral blood. The chain has TRBV7-9 and TRBJ2-7; 9 bases line up with TRBD2. This receptor was taken from a man in his fifties with Graves' ophthalmopathy. In nucleotides, the CDR3 is TGTGCCAGCAGCCCCCCGGGACTAGCCCACGAGCAGTACTTC. This translates into CASSPPGLAHEQYF.